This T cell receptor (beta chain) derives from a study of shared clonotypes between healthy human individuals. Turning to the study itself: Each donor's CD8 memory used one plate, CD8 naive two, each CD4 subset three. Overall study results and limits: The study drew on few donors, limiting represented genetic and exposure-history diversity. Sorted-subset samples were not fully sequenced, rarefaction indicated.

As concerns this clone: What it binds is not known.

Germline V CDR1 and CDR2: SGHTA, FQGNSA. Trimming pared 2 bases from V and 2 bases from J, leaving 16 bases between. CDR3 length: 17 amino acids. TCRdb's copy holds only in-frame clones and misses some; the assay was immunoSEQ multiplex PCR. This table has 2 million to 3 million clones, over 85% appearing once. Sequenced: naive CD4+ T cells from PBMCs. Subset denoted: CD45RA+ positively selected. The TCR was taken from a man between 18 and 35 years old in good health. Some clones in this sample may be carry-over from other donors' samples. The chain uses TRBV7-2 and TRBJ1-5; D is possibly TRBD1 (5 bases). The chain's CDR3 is CASSLMPTGTGNQPQHF. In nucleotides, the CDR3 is TGTGCCAGCAGCTTAATGCCCACTGGGACCGGCAATCAGCCCCAGCATTTT.